The rows below give T cell receptor beta chains drawn from one sample of a study of blood T cells in healthy people across ages. One entry per CDR3 protein, called by TCRdb with MiXCR from the 5' RACE reads. The table has roughly 1.5 million distinct CDR3 sequences, approximately 42% seen once. The sequenced material came from blood. The receptors derive from a young woman in good health. CDR3s include the opening cysteine and the closing phenylalanine or tryptophan. D genes are given only for firm matches. Clone size, where shown, is once, few, many, or a class for clones that have expanded.

clone_size	j_call	v_call	d_call	cdr3_length	cdr3_aa	cdr3_nt
-	TRBJ2-3	TRBV24-1	TRBD2	14	CATSDGGRRGTQYF	TGTGCCACCAGTGATGGCGGGAGGCGCGGCACGCAGTATTTT
few	TRBJ2-3	TRBV9	TRBD2	16	CASSVAVAGGTDTQYF	TGTGCCAGCAGCGTAGCAGTAGCGGGAGGCACAGATACGCAGTATTTT
-	TRBJ2-5	TRBV12-3/TRBV12-4	TRBD2	19	CASRPSGLAGGLWGETQYF	TGTGCCAGCAGACCTTCGGGACTAGCGGGGGGCCTCTGGGGAGAGACCCAGTACTTC
-	TRBJ1-5	TRBV6-5	TRBD1	15	CASMMTGGRNQPQHF	TGTGCCAGCATGATGACAGGGGGCCGTAATCAGCCCCAGCATTTT
few	TRBJ2-1	TRBV6-5	-	14	CASSLAFSYNEQFF	TGTGCCAGCTCACTAGCATTCTCCTACAATGAGCAGTTCTTC
once	TRBJ2-7	TRBV6-2/TRBV6-3	-	11	CASSFTREVYF	TGTGCCAGCAGTTTCACTAGGGAGGTGTACTTC
-	TRBJ1-4	TRBV12-3/TRBV12-4	-	14	CASSQGVSNEKLFF	TGTGCCAGCTCGCAGGGAGTATCTAATGAAAAACTGTTTTTT
-	TRBJ2-1	TRBV30	-	16	CAWSRLPGPTKDEQFF	TGTGCCTGGAGTAGACTACCGGGACCCACAAAGGATGAGCAGTTCTTC
-	TRBJ2-7	TRBV11-1	TRBD2	19	CASTPLGLAGGFPNNEQYF	TGTGCCAGCACCCCCTTGGGACTAGCGGGAGGATTCCCTAACAATGAGCAGTACTTC
-	TRBJ2-1	TRBV6-6	-	14	CASSQVADSNEQFF	TGTGCCAGCAGTCAGGTAGCGGATTCCAATGAGCAGTTCTTC
few	TRBJ2-4	TRBV20-1	-	15	CSARVAGLAKNIQYF	TGCAGTGCTAGAGTTGCGGGACTAGCCAAAAACATTCAGTACTTC
-	TRBJ2-5	TRBV21-1	-	15	CASSKVGTGGETQYF	TGTGCCAGCAGCAAAGTGGGGACAGGGGGTGAGACCCAGTACTTC
-	TRBJ1-2	TRBV12-3/TRBV12-4	-	13	CASSVQGRSGYTF	TGTGCCAGCAGTGTGCAGGGACGGTCTGGCTACACCTTC
few	TRBJ2-7	TRBV7-2	TRBD2	14	CASSLNGRHAEQYF	TGTGCCAGCAGCTTAAACGGGAGGCATGCTGAGCAGTACTTC